A selection of T cell receptor beta chains follows, all from one sample in a study of beta chain features in type 1 diabetes. Using immunoSEQ multiplex PCR, the repertoire was profiled, and TCRdb retains in-frame clones only, with some absent. Among some 150,000 clones, over 9.5% were seen once, and the ten largest hold 1.3%. The sequenced sample was naive CD4+ T cells from blood. These receptors all stem from a man between 18 and 35 years old in good health. CDR3s include the opening cysteine and the closing phenylalanine or tryptophan. D genes are given only for firm matches. Some rows mark clone size as missing; the rest say once, few, many or name a class of expanded clone.

size	length	V	D	J	DNA	CDR3
-	17	TRBV28	TRBD1	TRBJ1-2	TGTGCCAGCAGTCACGGACAGGGGAATGTTGTAGTTTATGGCTACACCTTC	CASSHGQGNVVVYGYTF
-	14	TRBV7-2	-	TRBJ1-6	TGTGCCAGCAGCCCTGACAGCTATAATTCACCCCTCCACTTT	CASSPDSYNSPLHF
-	13	TRBV11-2	-	TRBJ2-2	TGTGCCAGCGAGCGATCGAACACCGGGGAGCTGTTTTTT	CASERSNTGELFF
-	15	TRBV10-3	TRBD1	TRBJ1-2	TGTGCCATCAGTGAGTCGACAGGGCAGCGATATGGCTACACCTTC	CAISESTGQRYGYTF
-	13	TRBV25-1	TRBD1	TRBJ2-7	TGTGCCAGCAGGGGACAGGCTTTAAACGAGCAGTACTTC	CASRGQALNEQYF
-	17	TRBV6-1	-	TRBJ2-1	TGTGCCAGCAGTGAATTCCATAGCCTGTCCCTCTACAATGAGCAGTTCTTC	CASSEFHSLSLYNEQFF
few	14	TRBV28	-	TRBJ2-7	TGTGCCAGCATCGAGACCAGGGGCTTCTACGAGCAGTACTTC	CASIETRGFYEQYF
-	15	TRBV7-4	-	TRBJ1-5	TGTGCCAGCAGCTTATTGGGGCTGGACAATCAGCCCCAGCATTTT	CASSLLGLDNQPQHF
-	14	TRBV19	TRBD1	TRBJ1-2	TGTGCCAGTACCCTGGACAGGGCCTTTTATGGCTACACCTTC	CASTLDRAFYGYTF
-	16	TRBV28	TRBD1	TRBJ2-2	TGTGCCAGCAGTACCGGGACAGGGGTTAACACCGGGGAGCTGTTTTTT	CASSTGTGVNTGELFF
few	16	TRBV5-1	TRBD1	TRBJ2-2	TGCGCCAGCAGCCGGACAGGGGGCCCGAACACCGGGGAGCTGTTTTTT	CASSRTGGPNTGELFF
many	15	TRBV14	TRBD2	TRBJ2-1	TGTGCCAGCAGCCAGGCCGGGACTAGTGTCAATGAGCAGTTCTTC	CASSQAGTSVNEQFF
few	19	TRBV4-3	TRBD1	TRBJ1-4	TGCGCCAGCAGCCAAGAAATTTCCGGGACAGGAGTTTTTAATGAAAAACTATTTTTT	CASSQEISGTGVFNEKLFF
-	14	TRBV6-6	TRBD2	TRBJ2-5	TGTGCCAGCAGTTACGACGGGACTACGGGGACCCAGTACTTC	CASSYDGTTGTQYF
-	13	TRBV9	TRBD2	TRBJ2-5	TGTGCCAGCAGCGTTGGACTAGAAGAGACCCAGTACTTC	CASSVGLEETQYF
few	18	TRBV4-1	TRBD2	TRBJ2-5	TGCGCCAGCAGCCAAGATCGGGCTAGCGGGGAGAAAAGAGAGACCCAGTACTTC	CASSQDRASGEKRETQYF
-	12	TRBV7-9	-	TRBJ1-3	TGTGCCAGCAGCTTCCAGGGAAACACCATATATTTT	CASSFQGNTIYF
-	16	TRBV9	TRBD1	TRBJ1-6	TGTGCCAGCAGCGTAGGAATACAGGGGGGGAATTCACCCCTCCACTTT	CASSVGIQGGNSPLHF
many	16	TRBV7-6	-	TRBJ2-1	TGTGCCAGCAGCTCTCCCCACAGGGACTCCTACAATGAGCAGTTCTTC	CASSSPHRDSYNEQFF
-	14	TRBV30	TRBD1	TRBJ2-5	TGTGCCTGGAGTGTGAAGGGGGCCCAAGAGACCCAGTACTTC	CAWSVKGAQETQYF
-	15	TRBV25-1	-	TRBJ2-2	TGTGCCAGCAGTATGACTAGTCCGAACACCGGGGAGCTGTTTTTT	CASSMTSPNTGELFF
-	14	TRBV6-5	-	TRBJ2-7	TGTGCCACCACCTCTACTAGAGGCTCCTACGAGCAGTACTTC	CATTSTRGSYEQYF
few	13	TRBV25-1	TRBD1	TRBJ1-2	TGTGCCAGCAGTGACCCCAGGGGGCCTGGCTACACCTTC	CASSDPRGPGYTF
few	12	TRBV30	-	TRBJ2-1	TGTGCCTGGAGTGTACGTAGCTATGAGCAGTTCTTC	CAWSVRSYEQFF
-	15	TRBV6-6	-	TRBJ2-1	TGTGCCAGCAGTCCGGACAGTCGCTCCTACAATGAGCAGTTCTTC	CASSPDSRSYNEQFF
-	14	TRBV4-3	-	TRBJ1-6	TGCGCCAGCAGCCAACGTCAGGGGTATTCACCCCTCCACTTT	CASSQRQGYSPLHF
few	13	TRBV7-6	-	TRBJ2-5	TGTGCCAGCAGCTTGGTAGTTCGCGAGACCCAGTACTTC	CASSLVVRETQYF
many	14	TRBV19	-	TRBJ2-4	TGTGCCAGTAAAGATTTCATCGGCAAAAACATTCAGTACTTC	CASKDFIGKNIQYF
few	15	TRBV9	-	TRBJ2-3	TGTGCCAGCAGCCCCTACTCGACAGGCACAGATACGCAGTATTTT	CASSPYSTGTDTQYF
few	16	TRBV5-1	-	TRBJ1-4	TGCGCCAGCAGCTTTTTCGGCGGATCAACTAATGAAAAACTGTTTTTT	CASSFFGGSTNEKLFF
few	15	TRBV7-2	-	TRBJ2-6	TGTGCCAGCAGCCCCCAGGGTACTGGGGCCAACGTCCTGACTTTC	CASSPQGTGANVLTF
-	15	TRBV4-2	TRBD1	TRBJ2-2	TGTGCCAGCAGCCGACTAGACAGGGGGGCCGGGGAGCTGTTTTTT	CASSRLDRGAGELFF
-	16	TRBV6-1	-	TRBJ1-2	TGTGCCAGCAGTGAATTCGGTGGGCAGGCCATCTATGGCTACACCTTC	CASSEFGGQAIYGYTF
-	13	TRBV7-2	-	TRBJ2-5	TGTGCCAGCAGCTTCAGGGGTGGTGAGACCCAGTACTTC	CASSFRGGETQYF
-	18	TRBV7-2	-	TRBJ1-6	TGTGCCAGCAGCTTAACCGGGCGGGAGAGCTCCTATAATTCACCCCTCCACTTT	CASSLTGRESSYNSPLHF
-	14	TRBV5-6	TRBD2	TRBJ2-3	TGTGCCAGCAGCACGAGCGGGGGGGCAGATACGCAGTATTTT	CASSTSGGADTQYF
few	15	TRBV30	TRBD1	TRBJ1-5	TGTGCCTGGAGTTTGAACAGGGGTAGCAATCAGCCCCAGCATTTT	CAWSLNRGSNQPQHF
few	14	TRBV30	-	TRBJ1-1	TGTGCCGGGGGTGCGGGGGTCGGGAACACTGAAGCTTTCTTT	CAGGAGVGNTEAFF
few	15	TRBV4-2	-	TRBJ1-2	TGTGCCAGCAGCCAAGACCAGGACAGTAACTATGGCTACACCTTC	CASSQDQDSNYGYTF
few	10	TRBV7-2	-	TRBJ2-7	TGTGCCAGCAGCTCAGGGGAGCAGTACTTC	CASSSGEQYF
few	13	TRBV9	-	TRBJ2-7	TGTGCCAGCAGCGTAGAGGGGGAGTACGAGCAGTACTTC	CASSVEGEYEQYF
-	16	TRBV11-3	TRBD2	TRBJ2-5	TGTGCCAGCAGCTTAGATCTACCGGGGGGCCAAGAGACCCAGTACTTC	CASSLDLPGGQETQYF
few	12	TRBV11-3	-	TRBJ2-7	TGTGCCAGCAGCTTCCAGGGCTACGAGCAGTACTTC	CASSFQGYEQYF
-	12	TRBV27	-	TRBJ1-2	TGTGCCAGCAGAGAAAGGTCGAGGGGCTACACCTTC	CASRERSRGYTF
-	13	TRBV9	-	TRBJ1-2	TGTGCCAGCAGCGTAGCAGGGAACTATGGCTACACCTTC	CASSVAGNYGYTF
few	15	TRBV7-2	-	TRBJ2-2	TGTGCCAGCAGCTTAGCGCGCGGGCTCACCGGGGAGCTGTTTTTT	CASSLARGLTGELFF
-	15	TRBV6-5	TRBD2	TRBJ2-3	TGTGCCAGCAGTCGGACTAGCGGGGTCACAGATACGCAGTATTTT	CASSRTSGVTDTQYF
few	15	TRBV5-6	-	TRBJ2-3	TGTGCCAGCAGCTTCCTCGGACGGGACACAGATACGCAGTATTTT	CASSFLGRDTDTQYF
many	10	TRBV29-1	-	TRBJ2-7	TGCAGCGTTATAACGGACGAGCAGTACTTC	CSVITDEQYF
-	16	TRBV2	-	TRBJ1-3	TGTGCCAGCAGTGAGATGGGACAAGTTATTGGAAACACCATATATTTT	CASSEMGQVIGNTIYF
few	13	TRBV7-2	-	TRBJ2-7	TGTGCCAGCAGCAAGGACAGCTCCTACGAGCAGTACTTC	CASSKDSSYEQYF
few	16	TRBV7-9	TRBD2	TRBJ2-1	TGCGCCAGCAGCCAAGAAGGGGAGGGCCCCTACAATGAGCAGTTCTTC	CASSQEGEGPYNEQFF
few	13	TRBV30	TRBD1	TRBJ1-5	TGTGCCTGGGCCGGGACAGGGGGACAGCCCCAGCATTTT	CAWAGTGGQPQHF
few	16	TRBV9	TRBD2	TRBJ2-1	TGTGCCAGCAGCGTAGCGGGTCTAGCGGTGCCAGGTGAGCAGTTCTTC	CASSVAGLAVPGEQFF
few	17	TRBV7-2	TRBD1	TRBJ1-6	TGTGCCAGCAGCTTCCAATCCCCCTACAGGGGTGGTTCACCCCTCCACTTT	CASSFQSPYRGGSPLHF
-	14	TRBV30	-	TRBJ2-3	TGTGCCTGGAGCCAGGGGGGAAGCACAGATACGCAGTATTTT	CAWSQGGSTDTQYF
few	14	TRBV18	TRBD1	TRBJ1-2	TGTGCCAGCTCTCCCACAGGGGCCAACTATGGCTACACCTTC	CASSPTGANYGYTF
few	15	TRBV18	TRBD1	TRBJ2-1	TGTGCCAGCTCACCAGACAGGGCGGCCTACAATGAGCAGTTCTTC	CASSPDRAAYNEQFF
-	14	TRBV6-6	-	TRBJ1-2	TGTGCCAACTCAATAGGGGGAACTAACTATGGCTACACCTTC	CANSIGGTNYGYTF